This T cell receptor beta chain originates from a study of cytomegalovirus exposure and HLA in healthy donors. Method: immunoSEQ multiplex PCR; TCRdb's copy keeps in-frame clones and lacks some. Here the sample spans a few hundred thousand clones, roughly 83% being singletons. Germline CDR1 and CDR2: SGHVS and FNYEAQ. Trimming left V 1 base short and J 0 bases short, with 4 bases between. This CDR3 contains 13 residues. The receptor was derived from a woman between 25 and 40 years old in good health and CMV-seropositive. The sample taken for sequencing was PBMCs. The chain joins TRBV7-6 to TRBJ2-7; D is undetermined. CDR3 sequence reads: CASSLESSYEQYF. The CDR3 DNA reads TGTGCCAGCAGCTTAGAGAGCTCCTACGAGCAGTACTTC.